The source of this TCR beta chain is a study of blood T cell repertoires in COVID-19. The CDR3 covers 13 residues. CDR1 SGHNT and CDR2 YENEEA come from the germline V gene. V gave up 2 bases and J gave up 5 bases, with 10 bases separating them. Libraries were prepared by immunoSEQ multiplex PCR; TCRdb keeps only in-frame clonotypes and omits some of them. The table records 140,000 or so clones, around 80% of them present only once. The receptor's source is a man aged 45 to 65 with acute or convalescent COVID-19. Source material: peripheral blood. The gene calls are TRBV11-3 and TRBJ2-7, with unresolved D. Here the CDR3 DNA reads TGTGCCAGCAGCTTAAACAGCCTGAACGAGCAGTACTTC. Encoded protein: CASSLNSLNEQYF.